This T cell receptor beta chain was captured in a study of T cells in Graves' hyperthyroidism and ophthalmopathy. Study background: Prior to any treatment, at the point of initial diagnosis, peripheral blood was collected. Regarding the study as a whole: Ophthalmopathy was identified by the model a median approximately six months ahead of onset. Within blood appeared most thyroid clonotypes that had expanded above 0.001.

This clonotype was found a few times. Its matching antigen is unknown. One end of the junction varies from germline; a read error may be responsible. From RNA transcripts, TCR beta CDR3 regions were amplified. The study used the HTBI primer set for a first-round RT-PCR of the TCR CDR3. TCRdb re-called the multiplex PCR reads with MiXCR, one entry per CDR3 protein. This table holds roughly 100,000 distinct CDR3 sequences, under 65% found once. Each diagnosis drew on symptoms, thyroxine, TRAb, thyroid ultrasound and orbital computed tomography findings. Germline CDR1 and CDR2: SEHNR and FQNEAQ (reference sequence). The CDR3 is made up of 16 amino acids.

This rearrangement joins TRBV7-9 to TRBJ1-1; TRBD1 agrees at 9 bases. This sequence originates from a woman aged 40 to 50 with Graves' hyperthyroidism. The sequencing input was blood. The CDR3 protein is CASSPGTGMVSTGAFF. The CDR3, as DNA: TGTGCCAGCAGCCCCGGGACAGGGATGGTATCGACTGGAGCTTTCTTT.